A single sample is the source of the 27 T cell receptor beta chains below, sequenced in a study of cytomegalovirus exposure and HLA in healthy donors (dated 2017 in TCRdb). Library preparation used the immunoSEQ multiplex PCR assay. The multiplex PCR relied on a mix of 60 forward primers for TCR Vbeta segments and 13 reverse primers for TCR Jbeta segments. The source is immuneACCESS, and TCRdb retained only in-frame sequences with V and J called. Part of the clones is not carried over; for the studies checked, unresolved V genes explain less than half of this, and the remainder is unexplained. Within this sample are approximately 130,000 clones, with 80% of them counted one time only. The ten top clones hold approximately 4% of the sample. Input material: PBMCs. These receptor sequences come from a woman aged 40 to 50 in good health and CMV-seronegative.

The V gene is TRBV6-6, the J gene TRBJ2-7, with TRBD2 matching 8 bases. Germline V lookup: CDR1 MNHNY, CDR2 SVGAGI (reference sequence). The length of the CDR3 is 16 residues. The trim removed 2 bases at V and 7 bases at J, leaving 13 bases unmatched. In nucleotides, the CDR3 is TGTGCCAGCAGTTACCGGCTGCCCCCCCGGGGGGGGGAGCAGTACTTC. It encodes CASSYRLPPRGGEQYF.

The chain recombines TRBV7-9 with TRBJ2-2; 7 bases match TRBD1. CDR3 length equals 16 residues. Germline CDR1 and CDR2: SEHNR and FQNEAQ (reference sequence). With V trimmed by 4 bases and J by 0 bases, 5 bases remained unmatched. This CDR3 is CASSSPGTANTGELFF. The CDR3 nucleotides read TGTGCCAGCAGCTCCCCCGGGACAGCGAACACCGGGGAGCTGTTTTTT.

V is TRBV5-6 and J is TRBJ1-5, with 8 bases matching TRBD1. The ends lost 4 bases at V and 3 bases at J; junction bases unmatched: 6. Germline CDR1 is SGHDT and CDR2 is YYEEEE. The CDR3 is made up of 15 amino acids. Here the CDR3 reads CASSPRDRTNQPQHF. The CDR3 coding sequence is TGTGCCAGCAGCCCAAGGGACAGGACCAATCAGCCCCAGCATTTT.

The table lists this clone with a count of one. The chain has TRBV28 and TRBJ2-5; 7 bases agree with TRBD1. The CDR3 covers 15 residues. The germline V gene has CDR1 MDHEN and CDR2 SYDVKM. With V trimmed by 5 bases and J by 4 bases, 10 bases remained unmatched. The CDR3 DNA follows: TGTGCCAGCAGTATAACTGGACAGGTAGCAGAGACCCAGTACTTC. This encodes CASSITGQVAETQYF.

V gene TRBV28 combines with J gene TRBJ2-1; TRBD1 aligns across 7 bases. The CDR3 has 13 residues. The V gene's germline CDR1 is MDHEN and CDR2 SYDVKM. J lost 9 bases, V lost 2 bases, and 4 bases had no gene match. CDR3 nucleotides: TGTGCCAGCAGTTTAGATTCAGGGGGTGAGCAGTTCTTC. Its protein is CASSLDSGGEQFF. Based on the CDR3 plus reference TRBV28 and TRBJ2-1, the full variable domain is DVKVTQSSRYLVKRTGEKVFLECVQDMDHENMFWYRQDPGLGLRLIYFSYDVKMKEKGDIPEGYSVSREKKERFSLILESASTNQTSMYLCASSLDSGGEQFFGPGTRLTVL.

The gene calls are TRBV28 and TRBJ2-7, with 12 bases that match TRBD1. V trimming: 4 bases; J trimming: 5 bases; junction bases outside the gene matches: 9. The CDR3 sequence is 16 residues long. From germline, CDR1 is MDHEN and CDR2 SYDVKM. The DNA of the CDR3 is TGTGCCAGCAGTTCCCTGGGACAGGGGGCGAGCGACGAGCAGTACTTC. Amino acids: CASSSLGQGASDEQYF.

The J gene is TRBJ2-2, the V gene TRBV7-3, with 8 bases fitting TRBD1. The junction had 5 bases not matched to a gene; V was cut back by 6 bases and J by 5 bases. The CDR3 runs 14 residues. Germline CDR1 reads SGHTA; CDR2 reads FQGTGA. The CDR3 loop is CASSFDRGTGELFF. DNA of the CDR3: TGTGCCAGCAGTTTTGACAGGGGTACCGGGGAGCTGTTTTTT. The full variable domain, with the rest looked up from reference TRBV7-3 and TRBJ2-2, is GAGVSQTPSNKVTEKGKYVELRCDPISGHTALYWYRQSLGQGPEFLIYFQGTGAADDSGLPNDRFFAVRPEGSVSTLKIQRTERGDSAVYLCASSFDRGTGELFFGEGSRLTVL.

The rearrangement uses TRBV6-6 and TRBJ1-3; D is perhaps TRBD1 (6 bases). Trimming took 4 bases from V and 2 from J, leaving 12 bases between them. The CDR3 consists of 15 residues. Germline CDR1 reads MNHNY; CDR2 reads SVGAGI (reference sequence). CDR3 region: CASSSIGQTGNTIYF. The CDR3 DNA reads TGTGCCAGCAGTTCGATAGGACAGACTGGAAACACCATATATTTT.

V gene TRBV28 combines with J gene TRBJ2-7; 7 bases line up with TRBD2. The CDR3 consists of 15 residues. V shed 2 bases and J 0 bases; nucleotides not matched to a gene: 4. Germline assignment: CDR1 MDHEN and CDR2 SYDVKM. In DNA, the CDR3 is TGTGCCAGCAGTTTAAGAGCTAGCGGCTCCTACGAGCAGTACTTC. Residues: CASSLRASGSYEQYF. The variable domain in full, with the rest retrieved from reference TRBV28 and TRBJ2-7, is DVKVTQSSRYLVKRTGEKVFLECVQDMDHENMFWYRQDPGLGLRLIYFSYDVKMKEKGDIPEGYSVSREKKERFSLILESASTNQTSMYLCASSLRASGSYEQYFGPGTRLTVT.

The V gene is TRBV21-1, the J gene TRBJ1-1; TRBD1, the table's D call, lacks a check against the DNA. TRBV21-1 is listed as a pseudogene. The CDR3 is made up of 14 amino acids. The CDR3 loop reads CASSQGTADTEAFF. CDR3 in DNA: TGTGCCAGCAGCCAAGGGACAGCAGACACTGAAGCTTTCTTT.

The chain links TRBV12-5 to TRBJ1-1; TRBD1 agrees at 8 bases. Germline assignment: CDR1 LGHNT and CDR2 FRNRAP. Trimming took 5 bases from V and 7 from J; bases not matched to a gene: 9. The CDR3 is 14 residues long. Written as DNA, the CDR3 is TGTGCTAGTGGTCAGACAGGGGAAAGTGGTGAAGCTTTCTTT. The encoded protein is CASGQTGESGEAFF. Complete variable domain (other parts from reference TRBV12-5 and TRBJ1-1): DARVTQTPRHKVTEMGQEVTMRCQPILGHNTVFWYRQTMMQGLELLAYFRNRAPLDDSGMPKDRFSAEMPDATLATLKIQPSEPRDSAVYFCASGQTGESGEAFFGQGTRLTVV.

The V call is TRBV11-2, the J call TRBJ2-7; no clear D gene. The germline V gene encodes CDR1 SGHAT and CDR2 FQNNGV. V dropped 5 bases and J dropped 4 bases, with 9 bases sitting between them. The CDR3 is 12 amino acids. Here the CDR3 reads CASSPVMYEQYF. Written as DNA, the CDR3 is TGTGCCAGCAGCCCAGTAATGTACGAGCAGTACTTC.

The chain joins TRBV9 to TRBJ2-3, with 10 bases that match TRBD1. The V segment lost 0 bases and the J segment 2 bases; nucleotides outside the gene matches: 6. CDR1 is SGDLS and CDR2 is YYNGEE in the germline V gene. This CDR3 region has 17 residues. The CDR3: CASSVGGGTGVTDTQYF. The CDR3 DNA is TGTGCCAGCAGCGTAGGTGGGGGGACAGGGGTCACAGATACGCAGTATTTT.

The chain links TRBV7-2 to TRBJ1-2; D is unresolved. The CDR3 runs 13 residues. With 2 bases removed from V and 2 bases from J, the gap between germline ends came to 6 bases. CDR1 is SGHTA, CDR2 FQGNSA, per germline. The CDR3 DNA reads as TGTGCCAGCAGCTTAAACAAGAACTATGGCTACACCTTC. As protein: CASSLNKNYGYTF.

The genes are TRBV5-4 and TRBJ2-5; 16 bases map to TRBD2. Losses at the gene ends were 4 bases for V and 4 bases for J; bases not matched to a gene: 7. The V gene's germline CDR1 is SGHNT and CDR2 YYREEE (reference sequence). This CDR3 is 17 amino acids long. CDR3 bases: TGTGCCAGCAGCAGCGGGACTAGCGGGAGGGGGTTAGAGACCCAGTACTTC. It codes for CASSSGTSGRGLETQYF.

The V and J genes are TRBV27 and TRBJ2-7; TRBD2 aligns across 11 bases. Germline V lookup: CDR1 MNHEY, CDR2 SMNVEV (reference sequence). With 2 bases clipped from V and 3 bases from J, the junction kept 6 bases outside the gene matches. The CDR3 is 16 amino acids. The CDR3 here is CASSLRGLADYYEQYF. As DNA, the CDR3 is TGTGCCAGCAGTTTACGGGGACTAGCGGACTACTACGAGCAGTACTTC.

This chain connects TRBV28 to TRBJ1-1; D is ambiguous. Germline V CDR1 and CDR2: MDHEN, SYDVKM. V was cut by 1 base and J by 4 bases, with 10 bases left in between. The CDR3 has 14 amino acids. The CDR3 sequence is CASSLSSGGTEAFF. CDR3 DNA sequence: TGTGCCAGCAGTTTATCATCCGGTGGCACTGAAGCTTTCTTT.

The chain uses TRBV9 and TRBJ2-3, with a tentative D call TRBD2 (6 bases). Germline CDR1 SGDLS, CDR2 YYNGEE. Trimming took 0 bases from V and 5 from J, leaving 22 bases between them. The length of the CDR3 is 18 residues. CDR3 protein: CASSVAPGGGARVDTQYF. CDR3 DNA: TGTGCCAGCAGCGTAGCCCCAGGAGGAGGGGCTCGAGTAGATACGCAGTATTTT.

The V and J genes are TRBV13 and TRBJ1-6, with D uncertain. Germline CDR1 is PRHDT and CDR2 is FYEKMQ (reference sequence). Trimming cost V 0 bases and J 7 bases, with 7 bases left between them. The CDR3 sequence is 14 residues long. Here the CDR3 DNA reads TGTGCCAGCAGCTTAGGTTACCAGAATTCACCCCTCCACTTT. Translation gives CASSLGYQNSPLHF.

The chain employs TRBV7-6 and TRBJ1-1, with 7 bases aligning to TRBD1. Germline CDR1 SGHVS, CDR2 FNYEAQ. This CDR3 has 13 amino acids. V was clipped by 3 bases and J by 5 bases; unmatched bases: 3. The CDR3: CASSLGQRTEAFF. For the CDR3, the DNA is TGTGCCAGCAGCTTGGGACAGAGGACTGAAGCTTTCTTT.

The V call is TRBV28, the J call TRBJ2-2, with TRBD1 identical over 10 bases. This CDR3 is 15 amino acids long. From germline, CDR1 is MDHEN and CDR2 SYDVKM. V lost 8 bases to trimming and J lost 6 bases; unmatched junction nucleotides: 9. The CDR3 protein is CASGRGTGAPGELFF. The CDR3 DNA reads TGTGCCAGCGGAAGGGGGACAGGGGCCCCCGGGGAGCTGTTTTTT. The variable domain in full, completed from reference TRBV28 and TRBJ2-2, reads DVKVTQSSRYLVKRTGEKVFLECVQDMDHENMFWYRQDPGLGLRLIYFSYDVKMKEKGDIPEGYSVSREKKERFSLILESASTNQTSMYLCASGRGTGAPGELFFGEGSRLTVL.

On this clone: One end of the junction does not line up with germline, which may come from a read error. The chain is built from TRBV28 and TRBJ1-5; 10 bases align to TRBD1. Germline assignment: CDR1 MDHEN and CDR2 SYDVKM. CDR3 size: 15 residues. The CDR3 is CPSSPGQGGGQPQHF. The CDR3 DNA reads as TGTCCCAGCAGTCCCGGACAGGGGGGAGGACAGCCCCAGCATTTT.

V and J are TRBV19 and TRBJ1-1; maybe TRBD1 (6 bases). V was cut by 8 bases and J by 6 bases, with 10 bases left in between. Per germline, CDR1 LNHDA and CDR2 SQIVND (reference sequence). The CDR3 loop spans 11 amino acids. The CDR3, as DNA: TGTGCCAGTTTGACAGGATCTGAAGCTTTCTTT. This gives the protein CASLTGSEAFF. The full variable domain, rest sourced from reference TRBV19 and TRBJ1-1, is DGGITQSPKYLFRKEGQNVTLSCEQNLNHDAMYWYRQDPGQGLRLIYYSQIVNDFQKGDIAEGYSVSREKKESFPLTVTSAQKNPTAFYLCASLTGSEAFFGQGTRLTVV.

The chain combines TRBV6-5 with TRBJ2-5; D possibly corresponds to TRBD2 (6 bases). V lost 0 bases to trimming and J lost 3 bases, with 14 bases between them. The CDR3 covers 16 residues. Germline V lookup: CDR1 MNHEY, CDR2 SVGAGI. For the CDR3, the DNA is TGTGCCAGCAGTTACTCGCCGGGCGGGGAGGAAGAGACCCAGTACTTC. This gives the protein CASSYSPGGEEETQYF.

This chain connects TRBV5-1 to TRBJ2-3; a weak D match, TRBD1 (5 bases). Trimming took off 4 bases at V and 6 bases at J, with 21 bases between the two ends. The CDR3 spans 16 residues. Germline-derived CDR1 and CDR2 are SGHRS and YFSETQ. CDR3 bases: TGCGCCAGCAGCAAAGACAGCGATCCGGCCCAGGATACGCAGTATTTT. Protein sequence: CASSKDSDPAQDTQYF.

The gene calls are TRBV4-3 and TRBJ2-5, with TRBD2 identical over 9 bases. The CDR3 has 14 residues. Per germline, CDR1 LGHNA and CDR2 YSLEER. Trimming removed 4 bases from V and 5 bases from J; junction bases left unmatched: 5. CDR3 in amino acids: CASSRGLAGETQYF. The CDR3 region has the DNA TGCGCCAGCAGCCGGGGACTAGCTGGTGAGACCCAGTACTTC.

The chain couples TRBV28 to TRBJ1-2; 7 bases agree with TRBD1. Per germline, CDR1 MDHEN and CDR2 SYDVKM. V trimming: 5 bases; J trimming: 4 bases; junction bases outside the gene matches: 7. The CDR3 totals 14 residues. The CDR3 region has the DNA TGTGCCAGCAGTAACACGAGGACAGGCTATGGCTACACCTTC. Protein: CASSNTRTGYGYTF.